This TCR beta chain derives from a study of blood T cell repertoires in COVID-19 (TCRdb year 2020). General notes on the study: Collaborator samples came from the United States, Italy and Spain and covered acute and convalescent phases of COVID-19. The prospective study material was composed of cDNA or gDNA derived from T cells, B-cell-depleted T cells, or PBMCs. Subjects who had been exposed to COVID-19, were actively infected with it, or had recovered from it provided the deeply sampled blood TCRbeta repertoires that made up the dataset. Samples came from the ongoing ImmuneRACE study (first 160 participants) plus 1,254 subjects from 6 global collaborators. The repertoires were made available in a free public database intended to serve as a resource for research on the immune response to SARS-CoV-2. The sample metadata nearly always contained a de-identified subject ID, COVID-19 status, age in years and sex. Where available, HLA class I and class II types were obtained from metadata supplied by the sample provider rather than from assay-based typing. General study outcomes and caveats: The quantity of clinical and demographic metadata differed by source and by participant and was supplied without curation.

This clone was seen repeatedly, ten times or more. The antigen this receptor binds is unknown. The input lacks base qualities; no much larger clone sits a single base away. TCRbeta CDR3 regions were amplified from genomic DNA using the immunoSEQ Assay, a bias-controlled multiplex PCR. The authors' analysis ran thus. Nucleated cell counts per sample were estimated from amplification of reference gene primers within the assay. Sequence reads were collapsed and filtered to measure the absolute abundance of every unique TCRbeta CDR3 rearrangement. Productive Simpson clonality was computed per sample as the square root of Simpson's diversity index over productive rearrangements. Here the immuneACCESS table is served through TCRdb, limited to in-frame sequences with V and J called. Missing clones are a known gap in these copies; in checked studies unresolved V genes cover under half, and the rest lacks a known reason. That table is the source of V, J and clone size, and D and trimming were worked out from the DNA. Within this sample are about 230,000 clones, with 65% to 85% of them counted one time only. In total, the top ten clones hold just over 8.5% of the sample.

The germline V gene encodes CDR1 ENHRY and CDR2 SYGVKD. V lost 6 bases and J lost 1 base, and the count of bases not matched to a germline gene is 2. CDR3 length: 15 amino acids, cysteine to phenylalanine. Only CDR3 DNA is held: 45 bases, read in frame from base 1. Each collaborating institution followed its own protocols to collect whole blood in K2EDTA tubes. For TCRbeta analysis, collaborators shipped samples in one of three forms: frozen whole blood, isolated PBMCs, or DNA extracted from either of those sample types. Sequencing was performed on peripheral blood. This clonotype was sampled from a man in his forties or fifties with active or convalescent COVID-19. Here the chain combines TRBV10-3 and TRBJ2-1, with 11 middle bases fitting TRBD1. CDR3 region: CAIRDRGRSYNEQFF. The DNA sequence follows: TGTGCCATCAGGGACAGGGGGCGATCCTACAATGAGCAGTTCTTC.